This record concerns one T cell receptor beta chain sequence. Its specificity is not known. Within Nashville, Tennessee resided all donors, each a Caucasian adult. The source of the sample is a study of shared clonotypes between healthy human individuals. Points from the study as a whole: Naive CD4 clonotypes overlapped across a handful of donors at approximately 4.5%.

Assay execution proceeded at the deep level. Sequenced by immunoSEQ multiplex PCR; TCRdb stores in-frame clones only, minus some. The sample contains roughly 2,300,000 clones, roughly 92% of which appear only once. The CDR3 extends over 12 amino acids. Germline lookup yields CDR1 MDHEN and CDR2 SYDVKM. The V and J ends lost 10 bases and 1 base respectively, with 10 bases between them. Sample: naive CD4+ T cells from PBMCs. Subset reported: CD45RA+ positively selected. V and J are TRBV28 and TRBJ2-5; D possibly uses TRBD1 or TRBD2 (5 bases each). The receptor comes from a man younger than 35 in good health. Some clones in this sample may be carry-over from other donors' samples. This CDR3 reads CATEGSQETQYF. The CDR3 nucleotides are TGTGCCACCGAGGGGTCCCAAGAGACCCAGTACTTC. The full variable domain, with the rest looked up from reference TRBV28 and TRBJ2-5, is DVKVTQSSRYLVKRTGEKVFLECVQDMDHENMFWYRQDPGLGLRLIYFSYDVKMKEKGDIPEGYSVSREKKERFSLILESASTNQTSMYLCATEGSQETQYFGPGTRLLVL.